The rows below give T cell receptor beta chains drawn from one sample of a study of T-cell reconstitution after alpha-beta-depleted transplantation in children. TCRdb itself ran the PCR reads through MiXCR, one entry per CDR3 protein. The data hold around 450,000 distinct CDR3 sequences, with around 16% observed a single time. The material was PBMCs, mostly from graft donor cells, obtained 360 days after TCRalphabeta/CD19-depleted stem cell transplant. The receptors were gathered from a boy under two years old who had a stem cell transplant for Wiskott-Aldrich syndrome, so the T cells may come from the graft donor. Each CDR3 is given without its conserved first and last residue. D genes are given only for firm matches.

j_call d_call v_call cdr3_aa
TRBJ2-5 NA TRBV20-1 SAREGSQETQY
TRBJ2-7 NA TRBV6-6 ASSYSSIHEQY
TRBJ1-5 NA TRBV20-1 SASRPGNQPQH
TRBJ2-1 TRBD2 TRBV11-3 ASSKTSGFNNEQF
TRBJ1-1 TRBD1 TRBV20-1 SARGENRGRPEAF
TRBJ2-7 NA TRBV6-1 ASRALGGAVYEQY
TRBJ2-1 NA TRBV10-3 AISQPKPGEQF
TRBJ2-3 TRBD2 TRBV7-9 ASSPRLAGAPSTDTQY
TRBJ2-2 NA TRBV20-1 SARSASYTGELF
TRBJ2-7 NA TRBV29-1 SVRRAGYYEQY
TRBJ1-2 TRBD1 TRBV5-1 ASSLVDRGTYGYT
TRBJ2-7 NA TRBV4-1 ASSQGRYSTYEQY
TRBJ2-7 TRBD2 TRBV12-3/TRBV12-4 ASSLTGGYYEQY
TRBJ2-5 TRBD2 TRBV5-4 ASSFYSGPGETQY
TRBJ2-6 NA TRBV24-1 ATSDLPGVAGANVLT
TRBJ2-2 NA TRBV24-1 ATSDRKTGATGELF